The TCR beta chain under discussion was sequenced for a study of Ad26.COV2.S vaccination and SARS-CoV-2 variants (dated by TCRdb to the early 2020s). The study in broad terms: Vaccine-arm donors came from COV1001, a multicentre, randomized, double-blind, placebo-controlled phase I-IIa trial of Ad26.COV2.S in healthy adults. Ad26.COV2.S was administered intramuscularly at a dose of 5x10^10 or 1x10^11 viral particles, either as one shot or as two shots given 56 days apart. TCRbeta repertoire sequencing was used to assess the specificity and breadth of SARS-CoV-2-reactive T cell receptors after Ad26.COV2.S vaccination. The TCR-sequenced set comprised about 32 samples: 19 Ad26.COV2.S vaccine recipients, 5 placebo recipients and 8 SARS-CoV-2 convalescent individuals. Participants in the trial were split at random into five groups of five each, receiving low-dose or high-dose Ad26.COV2.S once or twice, or else placebo on both occasions. Investigators remained blinded to trial group allocation during experiments and outcome assessment. Study-level results and caveats: Compared with placebo recipients, Ad26.COV2.S recipients showed higher spike-specific TCR breadth (P = 0.0014). Comparing responses between vaccine doses or regimens was not something the study was powered to do. According to the authors, total T cell responses may have been underestimated by the TCR breadth and depth analyses. Substantial breadth of spike-specific CD8+ and CD4+ T cell responses was reported after vaccination. Vaccine and placebo recipients had similar non-spike TCR breadth, a finding consistent with the vaccine containing only spike.

Taken with the paper, the label for treatment or condition translates to: some 20 received Ad26.COV2.S at low or high dose, single or two shots; about 5 received placebo; per-sample allocation not given. Repertoires of vaccine and placebo recipients were sequenced from samples collected on day 63 after the first injection. Between 29 July and 7 August 2020, Cohort 1b enrolled 25 adults aged 18-55 years at one site in Boston, USA. Ad26.COV2.S was a replication-incompetent adenovirus type 26 vector that expressed a prefusion-stabilized SARS-CoV-2 spike protein derived from the original Wuhan strain. Regarding this clone: Its cognate antigen has yet to be identified. No base qualities exist here, and no much larger clone lies one base off it.

The CDR3 numbers 15 residues from cysteine through phenylalanine. Only CDR3 DNA remains: 45 bases, in frame from the first base. The immunoSEQ Assay was the method used to sequence TCRbeta CDR3 regions. After extraction, genomic DNA underwent amplification by bias-controlled multiplex PCR, followed by high-throughput sequencing. For the original study's pipeline: To quantify the absolute abundance of every unique TCRbeta CDR3 region, sequences were collapsed and filtered. Usable DNA was measured by amplifying reference genes present in all nucleated cells, and TCRbeta template counts were normalized to that usable DNA to estimate T cell fraction. Repertoire TCRs were annotated as SARS-CoV-2-specific when V gene, CDR3 amino acid sequence and J gene were exactly matched to a known reactive TCR set. The reference SARS-CoV-2 TCR set came from MIRA and was filtered for enrichment in COVID-19-positive ImmuneCODE repertoires, removing public or cross-reactive TCRs. Drawing on the MIRA antigens, annotated TCRs were analysed further at the level of specific ORF or position within ORF. Breadth was defined as annotated unique rearrangements over total unique productive rearrangements; depth was the summed frequency of those rearrangements. Two-sided Wilcoxon rank-sum tests were used to compare TCR breadth between groups. What TCRdb holds here is the immuneACCESS table cut down to in-frame rearrangements. Part of the clones is not present; checked against another copy, under half of the missing clones reflect an unresolved V gene, and the others are unexplained. From that table come the V and J calls and clone size; the DNA was used to work out D and trimming. Counted in this sample were 300,000 to 350,000 clones; around 90% of them appeared once. Jointly, the top ten make up 6.4% of the sample.

Sequencing was performed on peripheral blood, taken in a trial of Ad26.COV2.S vaccine versus placebo. This receptor was identified in a person between 18 and 60 years old who received the Ad26.COV2.S COVID-19 vaccine or a placebo. The V gene is TRBV21-1 and the J gene is TRBJ2-5; the DNA was not compared with TRBD1, the D call given in the table. TRBV21-1 is described as a pseudogene. The CDR3 region: CASSKTRTGPYTQYF. The DNA is TGTGCCAGCAGCAAAACCCGGACAGGGCCCTATACCCAGTACTTC.